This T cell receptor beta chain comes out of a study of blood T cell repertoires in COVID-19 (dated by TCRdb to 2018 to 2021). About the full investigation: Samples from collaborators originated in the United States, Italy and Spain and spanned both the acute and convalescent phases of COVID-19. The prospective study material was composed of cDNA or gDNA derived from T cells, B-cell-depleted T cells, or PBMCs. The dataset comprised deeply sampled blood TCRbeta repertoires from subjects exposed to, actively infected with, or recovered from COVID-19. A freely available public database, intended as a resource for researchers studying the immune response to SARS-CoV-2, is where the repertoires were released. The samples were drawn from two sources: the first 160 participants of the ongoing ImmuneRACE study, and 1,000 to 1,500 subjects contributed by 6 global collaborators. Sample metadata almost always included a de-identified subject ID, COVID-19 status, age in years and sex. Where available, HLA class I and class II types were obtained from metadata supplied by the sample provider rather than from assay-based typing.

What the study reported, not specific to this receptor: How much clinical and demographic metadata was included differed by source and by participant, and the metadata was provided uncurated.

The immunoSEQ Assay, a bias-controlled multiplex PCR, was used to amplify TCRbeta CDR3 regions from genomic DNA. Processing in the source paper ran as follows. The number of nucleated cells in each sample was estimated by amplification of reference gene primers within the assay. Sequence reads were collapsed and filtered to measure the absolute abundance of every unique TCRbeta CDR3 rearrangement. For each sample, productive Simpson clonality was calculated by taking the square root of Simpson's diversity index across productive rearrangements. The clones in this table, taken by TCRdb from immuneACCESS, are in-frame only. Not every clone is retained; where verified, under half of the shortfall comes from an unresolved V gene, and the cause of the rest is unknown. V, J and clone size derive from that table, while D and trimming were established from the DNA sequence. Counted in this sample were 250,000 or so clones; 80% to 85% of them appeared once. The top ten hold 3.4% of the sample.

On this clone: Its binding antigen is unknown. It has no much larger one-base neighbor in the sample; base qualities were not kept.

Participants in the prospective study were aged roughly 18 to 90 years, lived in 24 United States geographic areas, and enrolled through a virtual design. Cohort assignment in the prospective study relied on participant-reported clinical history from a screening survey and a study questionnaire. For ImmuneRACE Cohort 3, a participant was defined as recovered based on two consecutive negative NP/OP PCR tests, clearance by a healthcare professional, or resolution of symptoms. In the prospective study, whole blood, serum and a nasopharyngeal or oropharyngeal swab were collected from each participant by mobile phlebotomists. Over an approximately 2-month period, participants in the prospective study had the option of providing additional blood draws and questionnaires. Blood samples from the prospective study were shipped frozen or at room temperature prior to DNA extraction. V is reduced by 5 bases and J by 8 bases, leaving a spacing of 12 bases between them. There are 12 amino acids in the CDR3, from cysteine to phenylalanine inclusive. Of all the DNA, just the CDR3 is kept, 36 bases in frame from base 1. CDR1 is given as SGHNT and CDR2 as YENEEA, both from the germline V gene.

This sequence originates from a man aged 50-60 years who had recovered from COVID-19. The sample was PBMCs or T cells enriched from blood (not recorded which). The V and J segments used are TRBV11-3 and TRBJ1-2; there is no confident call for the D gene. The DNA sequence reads TGTGCCAGCAGCCGAGCTCGCGAGGGCTACACCTTC. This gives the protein CASSRAREGYTF.